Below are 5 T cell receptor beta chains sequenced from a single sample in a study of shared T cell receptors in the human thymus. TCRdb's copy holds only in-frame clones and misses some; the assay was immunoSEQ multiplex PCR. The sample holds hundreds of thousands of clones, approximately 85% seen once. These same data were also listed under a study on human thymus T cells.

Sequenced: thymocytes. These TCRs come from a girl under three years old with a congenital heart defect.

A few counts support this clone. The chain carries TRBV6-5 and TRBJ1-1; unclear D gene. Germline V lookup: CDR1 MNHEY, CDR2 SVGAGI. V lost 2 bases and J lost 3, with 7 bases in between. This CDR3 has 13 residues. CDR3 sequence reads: CASSYEQYTEAFF. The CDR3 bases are TGTGCCAGCAGTTACGAACAGTACACTGAAGCTTTCTTT.

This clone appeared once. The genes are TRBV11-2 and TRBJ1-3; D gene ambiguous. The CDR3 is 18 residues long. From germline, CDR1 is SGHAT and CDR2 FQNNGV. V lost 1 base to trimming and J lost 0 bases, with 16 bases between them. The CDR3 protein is CASSLGPMGGPSGNTIYF. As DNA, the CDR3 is TGTGCCAGCAGCTTAGGGCCGATGGGAGGCCCCTCTGGAAACACCATATATTTT.

The CDR3: CASSLLDQGHPSNYGYTF. The CDR3 DNA reads TGTGCCAGCAGCTTATTGGACCAGGGGCACCCCTCTAACTATGGCTACACCTTC. The genes are TRBV7-9 and TRBJ1-2; D is possibly TRBD1 (6 bases). CDR3 size: 18 residues. With 2 bases removed from V and 0 bases from J, the gap between germline ends came to 19 bases. Germline V CDR1 and CDR2: SEHNR, FQNEAQ (reference sequence).

The CDR3 region is CATQFTGANTEAFF. The CDR3 DNA reads as TGTGCCACCCAGTTCACAGGGGCGAACACTGAAGCTTTCTTT. The chain carries TRBV2 and TRBJ1-1; 7 bases fit TRBD1. The CDR3 runs to 14 residues. The V gene's germline CDR1 is SNHLY and CDR2 FYNNEI. V was pared by 10 bases and J by 1 base, with 9 bases of the junction left unmatched.

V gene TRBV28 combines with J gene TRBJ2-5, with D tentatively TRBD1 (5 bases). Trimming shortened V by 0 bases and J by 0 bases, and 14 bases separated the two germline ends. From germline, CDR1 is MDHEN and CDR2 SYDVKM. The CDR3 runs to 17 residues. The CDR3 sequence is CASSLWWGLLNQETQYF. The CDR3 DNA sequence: TGTGCCAGCAGTTTATGGTGGGGCCTCTTAAACCAAGAGACCCAGTACTTC.